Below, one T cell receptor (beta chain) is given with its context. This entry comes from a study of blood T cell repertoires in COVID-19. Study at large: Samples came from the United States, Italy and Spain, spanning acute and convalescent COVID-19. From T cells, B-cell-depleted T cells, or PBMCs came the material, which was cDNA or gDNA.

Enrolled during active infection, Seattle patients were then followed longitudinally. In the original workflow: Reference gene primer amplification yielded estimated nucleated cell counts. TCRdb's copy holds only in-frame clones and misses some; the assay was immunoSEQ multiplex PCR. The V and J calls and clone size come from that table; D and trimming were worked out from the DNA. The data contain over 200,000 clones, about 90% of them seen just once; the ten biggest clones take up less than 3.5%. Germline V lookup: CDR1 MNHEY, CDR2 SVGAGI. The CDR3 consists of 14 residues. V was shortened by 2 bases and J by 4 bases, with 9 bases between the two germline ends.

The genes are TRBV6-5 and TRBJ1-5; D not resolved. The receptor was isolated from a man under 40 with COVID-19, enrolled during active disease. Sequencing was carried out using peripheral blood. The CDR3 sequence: CASSYTRWNQPQHF. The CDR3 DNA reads TGTGCCAGCAGTTACACCCGGTGGAATCAGCCCCAGCATTTT.